The present T cell receptor (beta chain) was sequenced within a study of CXCR3-negative and CXCR3-positive naive CD8 T cells. Looking at the study overall: Per library, roughly 1.4 +/- 0.3 million reads; about 135 million TRB reads overall. Study results and limitations: Because surface CD5 did not distinguish the naive subsets, TCR strength was inferred from TRB CDR3 properties.

Naive CD8+ T cells showed CD45RO-CCR7+CD27+CD95-. Remarks on this clonotype: The antigen is undetermined.

The CDR3 runs to 14 residues. Germline-derived CDR1 and CDR2 are SEHNR and FQNEAQ (reference sequence). 5' RACE that incorporated UMI labels was used to prepare the TRB cDNA libraries. TCRdb reprocessed the 5' RACE reads; each CDR3 protein has one entry and no DNA is given. Its listing shows around 90,000 distinct CDR3 sequences. The sequence was obtained from a human donor in good health. Some clones in this sample may be carry-over from other donors' samples. The V and J genes are TRBV7-9 and TRBJ2-5. Material: naive CXCR3- CD8+ T cells from blood. The subset: CD45RO-CCR7+CD27+CD95- naive CD8+ T cells lacking CXCR3 (TNR3-). This CDR3 reads CASSSPTKQETQYF.